The 32 T cell receptor beta chains listed next were all sequenced from one sample in a study of shared clonotypes between healthy human individuals. The assay was immunoSEQ multiplex PCR, and TCRdb's table has in-frame clones only and misses some. The sample gives approximately 2.1 million clones, 93% of which show up once; 0.35% to 0.45% is in the top ten. The sample consisted of naive CD4+ T cells from PBMCs. Described subset: CD45RA+ positively selected. The receptors were sampled from a man aged 18 to 30 in good health. Some clones in this sample may be carry-over from other donors' samples.

The rearrangement links TRBV4-2 to TRBJ2-2; TRBD1 agrees at 10 bases. The CDR3 length is 17 residues. Trimming cost V 4 bases and J 6 bases; bases outside gene matches: 11. The germline V gene encodes CDR1 LGHNA and CDR2 YNFKEQ. CDR3 DNA: TGTGCCAGCAGCCTCCACGCCGGGACAGGGGACCCCGGGGAGCTGTTTTTT. It is translated as CASSLHAGTGDPGELFF.

The V call is TRBV5-1, the J call TRBJ2-5, with D possibly being TRBD2 (6 bases). The CDR3 loop spans 15 amino acids. V dropped 1 base and J dropped 1 base, with 11 bases sitting between them. Germline V CDR1 and CDR2: SGHRS, YFSETQ. CDR3 nucleotide sequence: TGCGCCAGCAGCTTGTATGCGGGACTCCAAGAGACCCAGTACTTC. It is translated as CASSLYAGLQETQYF.

This chain uses TRBV5-1 with TRBJ2-2; a weak D match, TRBD2 (6 bases). The CDR3 consists of 16 residues. V lost 1 base and J lost 2, with 12 bases in between. The germline CDR1 and CDR2 sequences are SGHRS and YFSETQ. The CDR3 here is CASSLSGLGNTGELFF. CDR3 DNA: TGCGCCAGCAGCTTGTCGGGACTCGGAAACACCGGGGAGCTGTTTTTT.

Note on this clone: A single base separates this from a much larger clone, so it may be a read error. The chain uses TRBV9 and TRBJ2-3, with unresolved D. V lost 4 bases and J lost 6, with 6 bases in between. The germline CDR1 and CDR2 sequences are SGDLS and YYNGEE. CDR3 length equals 11 residues. In nucleotides, the CDR3 is TGTGCCAGCAGCTTAGGGGATACGCAGTATTTT. Its protein is CASSLGDTQYF.

Concerning this clone itself: Within the sample, other DNA sequences also encode this same CDR3. The chain couples TRBV7-2 to TRBJ2-1; the D is unclear. CDR3 length: 15 residues. Between the trimmed V and J ends, which lost 1 base and 0 bases, there was a span of 7 bases. CDR1 and CDR2 (germline): SGHTA, FQGNSA. CDR3 coding DNA: TGTGCCAGCAGCTTAGGTCGGGCCTCCTACAATGAGCAGTTCTTC. This gives the protein CASSLGRASYNEQFF.

The J gene is TRBJ2-1, the V gene TRBV29-1; TRBD2 agrees at 9 bases. CDR3 length equals 17 residues. In germline, CDR1 is SQVTM, CDR2 ANQGSEA. Unmatched junction bases numbered 21, after V lost 7 bases and J lost 8 bases. Here the CDR3 reads CSGIGLAWSSPLDEQFF. DNA of the CDR3: TGCAGCGGCATTGGACTAGCGTGGTCATCTCCCCTCGATGAGCAGTTCTTC.

The gene calls are TRBV30 and TRBJ1-5; no definite D call. CDR1 is GTSNPN and CDR2 is SVGIG in the germline V gene (reference sequence). CDR3 length equals 14 residues. Trimming took off 0 bases at V and 5 bases at J, with 11 bases between the two ends. The CDR3 region has the DNA TGTGCCTGGAGTGTTATGGGGAAGGATCAGCCCCAGCATTTT. Amino acid sequence: CAWSVMGKDQPQHF.

Only a few counts were recorded for this clone. This specimen includes other DNA sequences encoding the same CDR3. The rearrangement links TRBV20-1 to TRBJ2-5; D not resolved. CDR1 and CDR2 from the germline V gene are DFQATT and SNEGSKA (reference sequence). V was clipped by 3 bases and J by 1 base, with 3 bases between them. The CDR3 has 11 residues. CDR3: CSASRQETQYF. The CDR3 bases are TGCAGTGCTAGCCGCCAAGAGACCCAGTACTTC.

This chain uses TRBV7-3 with TRBJ2-7; 8 nucleotides match TRBD1. Trimming cost V 5 bases and J 5 bases; bases outside gene matches: 8. CDR3 size: 14 residues. Germline V gene lookup returns CDR1 SGHTA and CDR2 FQGTGA. DNA of the CDR3: TGTGCCAGCAGCCAAGACAGGGGTTCCCACGAGCAGTACTTC. Amino acid sequence: CASSQDRGSHEQYF.

The rearrangement uses TRBV5-6 and TRBJ2-7; 10 bases match TRBD1. V shed 1 base, J shed 4 bases, and the junction held 8 bases outside the gene matches. The CDR3 runs 16 residues. The germline V gene encodes CDR1 SGHDT and CDR2 YYEEEE. CDR3 nucleotide sequence: TGTGCCAGCAGCTTGCTTACCGGGACAGGGGTATACGAGCAGTACTTC. Translated, it gives CASSLLTGTGVYEQYF.

This clone was seen once. J is TRBJ2-3 and V is TRBV5-1; 10 bases line up with TRBD2. Germline loops: CDR1 SGHRS, CDR2 YFSETQ. This CDR3 has 17 amino acids. J lost 1 base, V lost 4 bases, and 9 bases had no gene match. CDR3: CASSGWASGGRTDTQYF. The CDR3 DNA reads TGCGCCAGCAGCGGCTGGGCTAGCGGGGGACGCACAGATACGCAGTATTTT.

This chain links TRBV5-1 with TRBJ2-3, with TRBD1 identical over 7 bases. The ends lost 4 bases at V and 3 bases at J; junction bases unmatched: 8. CDR3 length: 15 amino acids. Germline-derived CDR1 and CDR2 are SGHRS and YFSETQ. CDR3 protein: CASSLGTTGTDTQYF. The CDR3 bases are TGCGCCAGCAGCCTAGGGACGACAGGGACAGATACGCAGTATTTT.

The V call is TRBV5-1, the J call TRBJ2-1; TRBD2 matches 8 bases. Germline-derived CDR1 and CDR2 are SGHRS and YFSETQ. V shed 7 bases and J 2 bases; nucleotides not matched to a gene: 8. The CDR3 extends over 15 amino acids. The CDR3 nucleotides are TGCGCCAGCGAGTCGTCGGGAGGGGCCTACAATGAGCAGTTCTTC. This codes for CASESSGGAYNEQFF.

The V and J genes are TRBV28 and TRBJ2-5; 7 bases are shared with TRBD2. Germline lookup yields CDR1 MDHEN and CDR2 SYDVKM. There are 16 residues in the CDR3. Germline trimming cut 4 bases from V and 4 bases from J; bases unmatched to any gene: 12. The CDR3 spells CASSSPKGGSGETQYF. CDR3 DNA sequence: TGTGCCAGCAGTTCCCCTAAAGGCGGGAGCGGAGAGACCCAGTACTTC. The full variable domain, rest sourced from reference TRBV28 and TRBJ2-5, is DVKVTQSSRYLVKRTGEKVFLECVQDMDHENMFWYRQDPGLGLRLIYFSYDVKMKEKGDIPEGYSVSREKKERFSLILESASTNQTSMYLCASSSPKGGSGETQYFGPGTRLLVL.

The chain employs TRBV23-1 and TRBJ2-7; D gene uncertain. TRBV23-1 is designated an ORF whose function remains uncertain. Trimming pared 0 bases from V and 6 bases from J, leaving 15 bases between. There are 15 residues in the CDR3. The DNA for the CDR3 is TGCGCCAGCAGTCAATCGGAACTGCCATTCTCCGAGCAGTACTTC. Amino acids: CASSQSELPFSEQYF.

The V gene is TRBV9, the J gene TRBJ2-2; D not resolved. This CDR3 spans 14 amino acids. Trimming removed 5 bases from V and 5 bases from J, with 13 bases in between. The germline V gene has CDR1 SGDLS and CDR2 YYNGEE. This chain's CDR3 is CASRRTEPTGELFF. The CDR3 DNA follows: TGTGCCAGCAGACGGACGGAACCTACCGGGGAGCTGTTTTTT.

This clone was counted once. The rearrangement uses TRBV7-9 and TRBJ1-1; D might be TRBD1 (6 bases). Deletions cut 2 bases from V and 3 bases from J, with 16 bases between. The CDR3 contains 16 residues. In germline, CDR1 is SEHNR, CDR2 FQNEAQ (reference sequence). The CDR3 spells CASSLIRGAVHTEAFF. For the CDR3, the DNA is TGTGCCAGCAGCTTAATTCGGGGGGCAGTCCACACTGAAGCTTTCTTT.

This clone showed up just once. In DNA form, the CDR3 reads TGTGCCAGCAGCGCCAGGGGGCGCGCAGATACGCAGTATTTT. It is translated as CASSARGRADTQYF. The chain joins TRBV5-4 to TRBJ2-3, with 8 positions matching TRBD1. Germline values: CDR1 SGHNT, CDR2 YYREEE (reference sequence). With V trimmed by 4 bases and J by 4 bases, 5 bases remained unmatched. CDR3 length: 14 amino acids. The complete variable domain, with remaining parts taken from reference TRBV5-4 and TRBJ2-3, reads ETGVTQSPTHLIKTRGQQVTLRCSSQSGHNTVSWYQQALGQGPQFIFQYYREEENGRGNFPPRFSGLQFPNYSSELNVNALELDDSALYLCASSARGRADTQYFGPGTRLTVL.

V is TRBV6-1 and J is TRBJ2-7; no definite D call. From germline, CDR1 is MNHNS and CDR2 SASEGT. V was shortened by 1 base and J by 3 bases, with 13 bases between the two germline ends. The length of the CDR3 is 15 residues. The CDR3 reads CASSEEPTLVYEQYF. CDR3 DNA sequence: TGTGCCAGCAGTGAAGAGCCGACATTGGTCTACGAGCAGTACTTC.

This chain connects TRBV19 to TRBJ1-1, with D possibly TRBD1 on 5 matching bases. The CDR3 runs 14 residues. Germline assignment: CDR1 LNHDA and CDR2 SQIVND (reference sequence). The V gene lost 6 bases and the J gene lost 5 bases, with 16 bases spanning the gap. The CDR3 protein is CASRPTVARTEAFF. Written as DNA, the CDR3 is TGTGCCAGTAGGCCGACAGTCGCGAGAACTGAAGCTTTCTTT.

The chain couples TRBV7-2 to TRBJ2-7; D is ambiguous. The CDR3 runs 11 residues. The germline CDR1 and CDR2 sequences are SGHTA and FQGNSA. Between the trimmed V and J ends, which lost 1 base and 6 bases, there was a span of 4 bases. The CDR3 protein is CASSLDFEQYF. CDR3 nucleotide sequence: TGTGCCAGCAGCTTAGATTTCGAGCAGTACTTC.

This sequence joins TRBV6-1 and TRBJ1-1, with unresolved D. Germline V lookup: CDR1 MNHNS, CDR2 SASEGT. CDR3 size: 13 residues. Trimming removed 6 bases at V and 2 bases at J, with 10 bases between. CDR3 nucleotide sequence: TGTGCCAGCAGATTGGAGAGAAACACTGAAGCTTTCTTT. It encodes CASRLERNTEAFF.

The CDR3 here is CASSPGQNFYF. The CDR3 nucleotides are TGTGCCAGCTCACCGGGGCAGAACTTTTACTTC. V and J are TRBV18 and TRBJ2-7; tentative D call: TRBD1 (5 bases). The V end lost 3 bases, the J end lost 13 bases, and 13 bases lay between the germline ends. Per germline, CDR1 KGHSH and CDR2 LQKENI. This CDR3 comprises 11 residues.

This chain links TRBV28 with TRBJ2-2, with D possibly matching TRBD2 (7 bases). The germline CDR1 and CDR2 sequences are MDHEN and SYDVKM. The CDR3 has 15 amino acids. Trimming left V 7 bases short and J 6 bases short, with 18 bases between. The CDR3 region is CASTEGGARPGELFF. CDR3 DNA sequence: TGTGCCAGCACTGAAGGGGGGGCGAGGCCCGGGGAGCTGTTTTTT.

The chain has TRBV9 and TRBJ2-1; a possible D gene is TRBD2 (5 bases). This CDR3 has 17 amino acids. Germline values: CDR1 SGDLS, CDR2 YYNGEE. V lost 0 bases and J 9 bases, leaving 22 bases between the germline ends. CDR3 sequence: CASSVDPTAGAVGEQFF. In DNA form, the CDR3 reads TGTGCCAGCAGCGTAGACCCAACTGCGGGTGCTGTCGGTGAGCAGTTCTTC.

V usage is TRBV28 and J usage is TRBJ1-1; 7 bases line up with TRBD1. Germline V gives CDR1 MDHEN, CDR2 SYDVKM. V was clipped by 6 bases and J by 4 bases; unmatched bases: 8. This CDR3 comprises 14 residues. The CDR3 reads CASSVHRGTTEAFF. For the CDR3, the DNA is TGTGCCAGCAGCGTCCACAGGGGAACCACTGAAGCTTTCTTT.

The chain combines TRBV20-1 with TRBJ1-1; D ambiguous. CDR1 is DFQATT, CDR2 SNEGSKA, per germline (reference sequence). The CDR3 spans 9 residues. DNA for the CDR3: TGCCGGTGGGGCACTGAAGCTTTCTTT. It translates to CRWGTEAFF.

Notes on this clone: The germline gene is not matched at one end of the junction; a read error may be the cause. V usage is TRBV6-1 and J usage is TRBJ1-2, with 10 bases fitting TRBD1. Looked up from germline, CDR1 is MNHNS and CDR2 is SASEGT. There are 18 residues in the CDR3. The CDR3 region has the DNA TGTGCCAGCAGGGAAGTAGGGACAGGGGACGGAGCTGACTATGGCTACACCTTC. Encoded protein: CASREVGTGDGADYGYTF.

This chain uses TRBV6-1 with TRBJ2-5, with D unclear. Germline loops: CDR1 MNHNS, CDR2 SASEGT. This CDR3 contains 15 residues. Trimming removed 0 bases from V and 5 bases from J, with 13 bases in between. The CDR3 coding sequence is TGTGCCAGCAGTGAAGCACCGGCCCCTCCGGAGACCCAGTACTTC. Its protein product is CASSEAPAPPETQYF.

CDR3: CASSLQQGNGELFF. CDR3 in DNA: TGCGCCAGCAGCCTCCAACAGGGAAATGGGGAGCTGTTTTTT. The rearrangement joins TRBV5-1 to TRBJ2-2; tentative D call: TRBD1 (6 bases). The V gene's germline CDR1 is SGHRS and CDR2 YFSETQ. Trimming pared 4 bases from V and 8 bases from J, leaving 15 bases between. There are 14 residues in the CDR3.

The chain employs TRBV6-5 and TRBJ1-2; TRBD1 matches at 8 bases. This CDR3 is built from 14 residues. Germline V CDR1 and CDR2: MNHEY, SVGAGI. Losses at the gene ends were 2 bases for V and 5 bases for J; bases not matched to a gene: 4. The CDR3 spells CASSYQGASYGYTF. The CDR3 nucleotides read TGTGCCAGCAGTTACCAGGGGGCGTCGTATGGCTACACCTTC.

The rearrangement joins TRBV10-3 to TRBJ2-3; D gene uncertain. Trimming left V 0 bases short and J 4 bases short, with 14 bases between. Germline assignment: CDR1 ENHRY and CDR2 SYGVKD. The CDR3 length is 16 residues. DNA for the CDR3: TGTGCCATCAGTGAGTCAACTGGCTCGGGTTCAGATACGCAGTATTTT. Protein sequence: CAISESTGSGSDTQYF.